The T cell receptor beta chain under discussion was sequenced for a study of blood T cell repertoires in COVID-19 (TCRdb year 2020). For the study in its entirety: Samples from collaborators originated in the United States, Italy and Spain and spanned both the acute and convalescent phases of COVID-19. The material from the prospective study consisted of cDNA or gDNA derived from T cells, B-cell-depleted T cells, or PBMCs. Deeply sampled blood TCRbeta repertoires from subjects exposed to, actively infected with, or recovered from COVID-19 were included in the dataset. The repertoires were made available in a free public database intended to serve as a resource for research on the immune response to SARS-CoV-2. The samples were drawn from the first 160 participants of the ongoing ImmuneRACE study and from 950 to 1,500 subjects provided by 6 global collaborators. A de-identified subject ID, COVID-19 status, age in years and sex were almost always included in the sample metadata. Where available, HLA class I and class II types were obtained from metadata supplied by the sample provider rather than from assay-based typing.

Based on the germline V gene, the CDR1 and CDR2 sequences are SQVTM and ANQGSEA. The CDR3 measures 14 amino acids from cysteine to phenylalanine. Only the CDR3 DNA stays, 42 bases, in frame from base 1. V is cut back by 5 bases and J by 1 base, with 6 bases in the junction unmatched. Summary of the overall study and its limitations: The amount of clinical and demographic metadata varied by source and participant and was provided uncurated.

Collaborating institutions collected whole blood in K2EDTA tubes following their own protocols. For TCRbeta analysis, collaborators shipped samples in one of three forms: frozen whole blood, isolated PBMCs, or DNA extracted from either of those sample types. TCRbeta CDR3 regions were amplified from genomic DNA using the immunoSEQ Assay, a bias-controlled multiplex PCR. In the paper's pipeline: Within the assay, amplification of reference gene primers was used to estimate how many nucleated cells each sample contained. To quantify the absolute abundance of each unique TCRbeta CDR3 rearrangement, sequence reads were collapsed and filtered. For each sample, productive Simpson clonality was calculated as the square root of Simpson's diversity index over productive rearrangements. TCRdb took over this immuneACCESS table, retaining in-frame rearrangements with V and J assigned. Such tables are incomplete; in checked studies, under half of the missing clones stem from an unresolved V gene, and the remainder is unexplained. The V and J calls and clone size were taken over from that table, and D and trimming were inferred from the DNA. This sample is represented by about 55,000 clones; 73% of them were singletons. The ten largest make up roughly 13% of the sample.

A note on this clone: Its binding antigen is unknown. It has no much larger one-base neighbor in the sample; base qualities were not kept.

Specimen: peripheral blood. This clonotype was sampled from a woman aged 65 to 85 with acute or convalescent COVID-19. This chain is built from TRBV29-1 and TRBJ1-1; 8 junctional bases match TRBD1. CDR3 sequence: CSVSRGLSNTEAFF. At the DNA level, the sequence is TGCAGCGTTTCCAGGGGGCTTTCGAACACTGAAGCTTTCTTT. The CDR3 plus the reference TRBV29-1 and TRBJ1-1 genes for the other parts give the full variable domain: SAVISQKPSRDICQRGTSLTIQCQVDSQVTMMFWYRQQPGQSLTLIATANQGSEATYESGFVIDKFPISRPNLTFSTLTVSNMSPEDSSIYLCSVSRGLSNTEAFFGQGTRLTVV.